Listed below are T cell receptor beta chains from one sample, sequenced in a study of early T cells in non-severe SARS-CoV-2 infection. TCRdb analysed the 5' RACE reads with MiXCR anew, one entry per CDR3 protein. The repertoire consists of 40,000 or so distinct CDR3 sequences, with roughly 5.7% occurring once and the leading ten covering under 7%. The sample in question was whole blood, obtained at baseline. These receptors all stem from an adult who was a healthcare worker with PCR-confirmed SARS-CoV-2 infection or an uninfected control (not recorded which). The CDR3 runs from the conserved cysteine through the conserved F or W. A D gene is named only where the DNA matches it firmly. Expanded clones get a size class; other rows say once, few or many, or leave the size out.

abundance	v_gene	j_gene	d_gene	CDR3nt	CDR3aa
many	TRBV3-1	TRBJ2-7	.	TGTGCCAGCAGCTTCCGCCATAAAATCTACGAGCAGTACTTC	CASSFRHKIYEQYF
many	TRBV29-1	TRBJ1-5	.	TGCAGCGTTGTAACAACAGATAGCAATCAGCCCCAGCATTTT	CSVVTTDSNQPQHF
many	TRBV7-8	TRBJ2-3	.	TGTGCCAGCAGCTTAGCCCTTTTGGATACGCAGTATTTT	CASSLALLDTQYF
many	TRBV7-2	TRBJ1-1	.	TGTGCCAGCAGCTCTTATTTAGCTGTAAACACTGAAGCTTTCTTT	CASSSYLAVNTEAFF
many	TRBV5-1	TRBJ1-6	.	TGCGCCAGCAGCTTGTGGACTGAGAATTCACCCCTCCACTTT	CASSLWTENSPLHF
many	TRBV20-1	TRBJ2-1	TRBD2	TGCAGTGCATTCCGGGACTACTACAATGAGCAGTTCTTC	CSAFRDYYNEQFF
many	TRBV7-9	TRBJ2-1	TRBD2	TGTGCCAGCAGCCCCCGACGAGCGGGAGGGCGAGAGCAGTTCTTC	CASSPRRAGGREQFF
many	TRBV29-1	TRBJ2-3	.	TGCAGCGTTGCTGGAGGGGATACGCAGTATTTT	CSVAGGDTQYF
.	TRBV9	TRBJ1-1	.	TGTGCCAGCAGCGTAGAGGTGAACACTGAAGCTTTCTTT	CASSVEVNTEAFF
many	TRBV7-9	TRBJ2-3	.	TGTGCCAGCACCAGCACAGATACGCAGTATTTT	CASTSTDTQYF
many	TRBV9	TRBJ2-4	.	TGTGCCAGCAGCTACCCGGGGGAAAACATTCAGTACTTC	CASSYPGENIQYF
few	TRBV12-3/TRBV12-4	TRBJ2-1	TRBD2	TGTGCCAGCAGGCCTGTCGGACTAGCGGGAGGGTCGCATGAGCAGTTCTTC	CASRPVGLAGGSHEQFF
many	TRBV9	TRBJ1-5	.	TGTGCCAGCAGCGTAGGGCAGGGCAATCAGCCCCAGCATTTT	CASSVGQGNQPQHF
.	TRBV20-1	TRBJ1-1	.	TGCAGTGCTAGATCGGGCGGGAGGGTTACTGAAGCTTTCTTT	CSARSGGRVTEAFF